This T cell receptor beta chain derives from a study of T-cell memory formation after mild COVID-19 (TCRdb year 2021). Background on the whole study: TCR sequence clusters from the two donors were largely donor specific. In two donors, T-cell clones that expanded and contracted after mild COVID-19 were followed by sequencing TCRalpha and TCRbeta repertoires longitudinally. Two young, previously healthy adult volunteers, one female and one male, were included in the cohort.

For CDR1 and CDR2, the germline V gene lists MNHEY and SVGAGI. V ends up 7 bases short and J 4 bases short, with an unmatched junction base count of 2. From its cysteine to its phenylalanine, the CDR3 spans 13 amino acids. Only the CDR3 region is kept as DNA, spanning 39 bases read in frame from base 1. The study at large found these results: Some responding clones were detected in pre-infection memory, suggesting pre-existing cross-reactive memory T cells joined the SARS-CoV-2 response. The study covered only a couple of mild cases, and larger cohorts including severe cases with pre-infection samples were considered necessary. Clones that contracted from day 15 to 85 showed balanced CD4/CD8 phenotypes, whereas a second wave of clones that expanded from day 15 to 37 leaned towards CD4+. The second-wave clones that peaked on day 37 were not confirmed to be SARS-CoV-2 specific. Contracting CD4+ clones were located mainly in the CM and EM memory subsets, whereas CD8+ clones were found to be enriched in EMRA.

The table lists this clonotype with a few counts. Its antigen is not yet known. Nothing much larger sits one base from this clone, and base qualities are not available. The sequencing machine was an Illumina NovaSeq 6000. TCRalpha and TCRbeta cDNA libraries were built by 5'RACE with constant-segment primers, adding sample barcodes and unique molecular identifiers. Trizol reagent was used to extract RNA from every sample. Libraries were amplified in two PCR steps, with a second sample barcode and Illumina TruSeq adapters added in the second step. Libraries were sequenced on an Illumina NovaSeq with 2 x 150 bp paired-end reads. The source study handled its data this way. With migec v1.2.7, reads were demultiplexed and then collapsed into UMI-guided consensus sequences. With mixcr v2.1.11, UMI consensuses were aligned to TRA and TRB V and J templates and assembled into clonotypes. Clonotypes were classified as expanded or contracted when called significant by both edgeR and NoisET, with noise models trained on biological replicates. For edgeR calls, a false discovery rate-adjusted p below 0.01 and a log2 fold-change threshold of 1 were applied. As an exploratory analysis of dynamics, max-normalized trajectories of the 1000 most abundant clonotypes were examined with PCA combined with hierarchical clustering. Separately sequenced CD4+ and CD8+ repertoires were used to assign a CD4 or CD8 phenotype to each responding clone. The raw public data were reprocessed by TCRdb itself: fastp quality trimming at Q25, MiXCR clonotype calling, in-frame beta chains only. Each record represents a unique CDR3 protein, reported with the most common genes and DNA among its rows. The V and J calls, along with clone size, are taken from TCRdb and not from the paper's own processing. This sample has approximately 200,000 distinct CDR3 sequences in its table, and 16% of those were observed once. The ten largest clones capture just over 2% of the sample.

Ficoll-Paque density gradient centrifugation was used to isolate PBMCs. This chain is built from TRBV6-5 and TRBJ2-1; TRBD2 aligns with 9 central bases. The TCR comes from an adult woman who had mild COVID-19 (a few samples of this study predate the infection). The sample titles of this study are shuffled in the database, so cell type and time point are left out; the donor was told from shared clones. The specimen sequenced was PBMCs or a T cell subset sorted from them (not recorded which). The sequence in DNA is TGTGCCAGCACTACTAGCGGGTACAATGAGCAGTTCTTC. The encoded protein is CASTTSGYNEQFF.